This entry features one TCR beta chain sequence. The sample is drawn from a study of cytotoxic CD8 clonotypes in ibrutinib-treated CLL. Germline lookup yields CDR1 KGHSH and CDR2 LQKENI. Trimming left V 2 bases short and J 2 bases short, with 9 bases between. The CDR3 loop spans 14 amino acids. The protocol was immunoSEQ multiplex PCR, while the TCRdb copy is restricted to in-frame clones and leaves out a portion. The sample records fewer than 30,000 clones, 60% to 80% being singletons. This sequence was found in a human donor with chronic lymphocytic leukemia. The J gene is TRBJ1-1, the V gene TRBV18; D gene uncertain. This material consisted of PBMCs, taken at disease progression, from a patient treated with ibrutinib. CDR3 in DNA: TGTGCCAGCTCACCAGGGCAGGACAACACTGAAGCTTTCTTT. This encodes CASSPGQDNTEAFF.